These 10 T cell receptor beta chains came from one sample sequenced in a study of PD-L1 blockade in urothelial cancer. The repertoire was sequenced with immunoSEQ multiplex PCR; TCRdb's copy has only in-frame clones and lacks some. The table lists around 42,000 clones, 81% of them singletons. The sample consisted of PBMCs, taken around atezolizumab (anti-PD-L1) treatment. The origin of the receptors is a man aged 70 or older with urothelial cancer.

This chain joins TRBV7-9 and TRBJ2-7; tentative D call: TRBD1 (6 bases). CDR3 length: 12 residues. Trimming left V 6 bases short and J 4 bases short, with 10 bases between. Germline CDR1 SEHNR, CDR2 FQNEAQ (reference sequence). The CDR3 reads CASSSTGYEQYF. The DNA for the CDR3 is TGTGCCAGCAGTTCCACAGGGTACGAGCAGTACTTC.

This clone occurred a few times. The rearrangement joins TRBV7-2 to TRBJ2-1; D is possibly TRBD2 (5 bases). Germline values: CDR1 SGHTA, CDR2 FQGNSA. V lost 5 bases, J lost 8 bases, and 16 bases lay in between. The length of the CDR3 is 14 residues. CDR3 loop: CASSPEGGPDEQFF. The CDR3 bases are TGTGCCAGCAGCCCAGAGGGCGGGCCCGATGAGCAGTTCTTC.

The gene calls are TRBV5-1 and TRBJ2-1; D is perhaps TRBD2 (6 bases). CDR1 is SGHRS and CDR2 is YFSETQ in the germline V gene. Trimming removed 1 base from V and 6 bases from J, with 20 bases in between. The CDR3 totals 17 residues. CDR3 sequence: CASSLIGLRTEFNEQFF. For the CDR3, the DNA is TGCGCCAGCAGCTTGATCGGACTAAGGACTGAGTTCAATGAGCAGTTCTTC.

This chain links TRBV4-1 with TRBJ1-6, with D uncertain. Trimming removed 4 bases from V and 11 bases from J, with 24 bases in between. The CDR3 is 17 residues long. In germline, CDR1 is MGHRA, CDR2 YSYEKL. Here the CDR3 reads CASSLIIRPAGNTPLHF. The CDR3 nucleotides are TGCGCCAGCAGCCTGATTATTAGACCGGCGGGGAATACACCCCTCCACTTT.

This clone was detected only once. CDR3 coding DNA: TGTGCCAGCAGCGTTAGCGGGAGGGGTCAAGAGACCCAGTACTTC. Amino acid sequence: CASSVSGRGQETQYF. The chain couples TRBV9 to TRBJ2-5, with 11 bases that match TRBD2. Unmatched junction bases numbered 2, after V lost 2 bases and J lost 2 bases. Germline loops: CDR1 SGDLS, CDR2 YYNGEE. The CDR3 sequence is 15 residues long.

DNA of the CDR3: TGCGCCAGCGGACTAGCGGGAATCGCGGCAGATACGCAGTATTTT. Amino acids: CASGLAGIAADTQYF. The chain couples TRBV5-1 to TRBJ2-3; 12 nucleotides line up with TRBD2. Germline assignment: CDR1 SGHRS and CDR2 YFSETQ. J was trimmed by 4 bases and V by 7 bases; bases with no gene match: 7. CDR3 length: 15 residues.

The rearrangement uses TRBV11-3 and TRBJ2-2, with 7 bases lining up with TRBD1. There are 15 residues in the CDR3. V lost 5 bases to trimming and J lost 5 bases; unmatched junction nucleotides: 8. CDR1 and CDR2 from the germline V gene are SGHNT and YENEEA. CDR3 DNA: TGTGCCAGCAGCCCCAGGGACAGAGGTACCGGGGAGCTGTTTTTT. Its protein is CASSPRDRGTGELFF.

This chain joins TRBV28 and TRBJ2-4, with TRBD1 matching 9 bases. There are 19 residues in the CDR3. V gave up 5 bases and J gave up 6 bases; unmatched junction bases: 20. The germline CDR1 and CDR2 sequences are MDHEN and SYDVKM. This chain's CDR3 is CASSQIPYSDRGDGNIQYF. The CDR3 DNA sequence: TGTGCCAGCAGTCAAATCCCTTACTCGGACAGGGGAGACGGAAACATTCAGTACTTC.

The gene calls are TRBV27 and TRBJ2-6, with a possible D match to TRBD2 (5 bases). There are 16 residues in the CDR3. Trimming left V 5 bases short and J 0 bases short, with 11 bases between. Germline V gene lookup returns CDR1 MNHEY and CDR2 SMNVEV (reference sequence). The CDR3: CASSLGLLSGANVLTF. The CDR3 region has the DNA TGTGCCAGCAGTCTAGGACTGCTCTCTGGGGCCAACGTCCTGACTTTC.

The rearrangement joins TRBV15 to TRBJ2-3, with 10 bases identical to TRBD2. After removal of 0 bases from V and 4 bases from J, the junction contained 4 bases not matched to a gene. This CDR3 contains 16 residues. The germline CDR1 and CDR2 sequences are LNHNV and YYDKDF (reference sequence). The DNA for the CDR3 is TGTGCCACCAGCAGAGATCCTAGCGGGAGCGCAGATACGCAGTATTTT. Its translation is CATSRDPSGSADTQYF. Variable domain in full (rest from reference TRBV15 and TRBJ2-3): DAMVIQNPRYQVTQFGKPVTLSCSQTLNHNVMYWYQQKSSQAPKLLFHYYDKDFNNEADTPDNFQSRRPNTSFCFLDIRSPGLGDTAMYLCATSRDPSGSADTQYFGPGTRLTVL.